This T cell receptor beta chain was captured in a study of patients and donors after allogeneic stem cell transplantation. This CDR3 spans 13 amino acids. Trimming pared 2 bases from V and 3 bases from J, leaving 7 bases between. This clonotype was recorded a few times. TCRdb used MiXCR to reprocess the RT-PCR reads, holding one entry per CDR3 protein. This sample carries 410,000 or so distinct CDR3 sequences, 16% of them seen once, and the ten largest clones take less than 8%. The sequence derives from a human donor who was either an allogeneic HSCT recipient or a stem cell or donor lymphocyte infusion donor (not recorded which). It is not recorded whose cells these are; they may come from a transplant donor. The material sequenced was blood, either unsorted or a sorted T cell fraction (not recorded which). V usage is TRBV12-3 or TRBV12-4 and J usage is TRBJ1-1; D remains unclear. The CDR3 nucleotides are TGTGCCAGCAGTTTATCTGAGTACACTGAAGCTTTCTTT. It yields the protein CASSLSEYTEAFF.